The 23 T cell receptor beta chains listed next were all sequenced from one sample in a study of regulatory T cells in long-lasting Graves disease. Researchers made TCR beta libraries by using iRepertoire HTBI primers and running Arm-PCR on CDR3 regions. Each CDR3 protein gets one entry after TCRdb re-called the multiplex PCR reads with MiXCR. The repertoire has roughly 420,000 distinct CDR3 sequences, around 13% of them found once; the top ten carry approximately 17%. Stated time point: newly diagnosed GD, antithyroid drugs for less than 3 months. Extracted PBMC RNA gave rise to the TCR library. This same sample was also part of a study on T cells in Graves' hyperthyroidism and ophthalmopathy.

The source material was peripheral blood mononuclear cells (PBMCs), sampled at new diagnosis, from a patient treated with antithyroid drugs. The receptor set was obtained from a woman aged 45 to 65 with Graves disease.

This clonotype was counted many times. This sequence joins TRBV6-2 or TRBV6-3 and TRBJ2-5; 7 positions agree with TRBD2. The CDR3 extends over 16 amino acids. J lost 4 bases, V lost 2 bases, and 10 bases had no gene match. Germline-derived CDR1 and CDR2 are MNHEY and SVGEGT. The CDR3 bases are TGTGCCAGCAGTTACGGGGGGGGAGTAGGTGGAGAGACCCAGTACTTC. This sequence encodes CASSYGGGVGGETQYF.

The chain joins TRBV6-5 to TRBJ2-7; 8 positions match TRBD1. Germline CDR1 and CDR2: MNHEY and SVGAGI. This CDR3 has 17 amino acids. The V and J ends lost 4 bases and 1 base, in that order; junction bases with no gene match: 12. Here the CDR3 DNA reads TGTGCCAGCAGTTTCCAAGGACAGGGTGCGATATCCTACGAGCAGTACTTC. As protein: CASSFQGQGAISYEQYF.

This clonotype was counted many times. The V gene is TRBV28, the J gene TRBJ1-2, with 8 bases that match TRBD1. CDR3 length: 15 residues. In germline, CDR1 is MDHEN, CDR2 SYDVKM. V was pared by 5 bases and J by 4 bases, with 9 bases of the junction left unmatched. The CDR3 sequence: CASSRTGGPLYGYTF. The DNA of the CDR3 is TGTGCCAGCAGTCGCACAGGGGGGCCCCTCTATGGCTACACCTTC.

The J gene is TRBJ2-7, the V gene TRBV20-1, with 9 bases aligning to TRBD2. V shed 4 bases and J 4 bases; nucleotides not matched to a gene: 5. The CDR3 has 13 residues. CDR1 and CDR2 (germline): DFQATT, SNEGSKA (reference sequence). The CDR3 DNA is TGCAGTGCTAACCTAGCGGGATTATACGAGCAGTACTTC. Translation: CSANLAGLYEQYF.

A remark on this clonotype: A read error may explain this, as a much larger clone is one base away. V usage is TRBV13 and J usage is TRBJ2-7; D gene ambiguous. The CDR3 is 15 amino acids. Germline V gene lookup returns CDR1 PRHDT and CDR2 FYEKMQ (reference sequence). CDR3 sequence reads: CASSSGSKALYEQHF. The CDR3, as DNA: TGTGCCAGCAGCTCCGGCAGCAAGGCCCTCTACGAGCAGCACTTC.

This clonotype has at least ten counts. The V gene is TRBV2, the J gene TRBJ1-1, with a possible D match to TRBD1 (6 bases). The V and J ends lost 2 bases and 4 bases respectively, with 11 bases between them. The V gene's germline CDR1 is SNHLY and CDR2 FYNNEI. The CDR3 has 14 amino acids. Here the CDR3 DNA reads TGTGCCAGCAGTGAACAGGGGAGGACCACTGAAGCTTTCTTT. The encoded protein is CASSEQGRTTEAFF.

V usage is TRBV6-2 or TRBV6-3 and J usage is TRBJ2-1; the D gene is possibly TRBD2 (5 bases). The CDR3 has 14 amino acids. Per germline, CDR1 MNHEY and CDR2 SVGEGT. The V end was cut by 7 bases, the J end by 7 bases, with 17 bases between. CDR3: CASTVSGWGNEQFF. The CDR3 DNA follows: TGTGCCAGCACTGTGTCGGGATGGGGTAATGAGCAGTTCTTC.

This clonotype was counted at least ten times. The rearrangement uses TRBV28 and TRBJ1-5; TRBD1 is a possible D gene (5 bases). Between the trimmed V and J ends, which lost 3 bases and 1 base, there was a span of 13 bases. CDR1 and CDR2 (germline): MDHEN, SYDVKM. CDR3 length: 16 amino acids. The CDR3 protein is CASSLSQGPSNQPQHF. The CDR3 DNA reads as TGTGCCAGCAGTTTGAGCCAGGGTCCAAGCAATCAGCCCCAGCATTTT.

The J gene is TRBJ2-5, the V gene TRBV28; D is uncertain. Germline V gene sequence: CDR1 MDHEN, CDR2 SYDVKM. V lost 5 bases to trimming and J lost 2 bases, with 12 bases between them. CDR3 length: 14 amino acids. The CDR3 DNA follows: TGTGCCAGCAGTAGAGATGGGTTGCAAGAGACCCAGTACTTC. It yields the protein CASSRDGLQETQYF.

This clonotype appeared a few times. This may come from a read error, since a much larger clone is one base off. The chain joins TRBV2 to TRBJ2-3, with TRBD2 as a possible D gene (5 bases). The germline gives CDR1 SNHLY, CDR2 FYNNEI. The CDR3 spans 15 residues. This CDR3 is CASGESRDRTDTQYF. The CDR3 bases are TGTGCCAGCGGTGAATCTCGGGATCGCACAGATACGCAGTATTTT.

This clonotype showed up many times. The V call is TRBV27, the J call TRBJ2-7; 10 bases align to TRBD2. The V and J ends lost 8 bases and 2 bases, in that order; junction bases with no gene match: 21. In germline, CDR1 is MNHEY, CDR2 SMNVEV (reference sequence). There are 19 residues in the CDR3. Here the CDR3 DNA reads TGTGCCAGCCAACGGAAACCTAGCGGGAGCCGATTGGAAGCCTACGAGCAGTACTTC. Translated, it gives CASQRKPSGSRLEAYEQYF.

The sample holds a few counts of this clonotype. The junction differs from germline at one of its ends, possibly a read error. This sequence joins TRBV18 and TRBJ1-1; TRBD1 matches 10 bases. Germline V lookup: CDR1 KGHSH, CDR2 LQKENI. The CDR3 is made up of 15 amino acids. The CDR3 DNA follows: TGTGCCAGCTCATCACCCGGGACAGGGGACACTGAAGCTTTCTTT. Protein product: CASSSPGTGDTEAFF.

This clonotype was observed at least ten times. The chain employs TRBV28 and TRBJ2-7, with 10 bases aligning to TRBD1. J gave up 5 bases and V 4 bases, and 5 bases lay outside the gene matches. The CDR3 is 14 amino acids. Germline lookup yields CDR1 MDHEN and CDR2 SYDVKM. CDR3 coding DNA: TGTGCCAGCAGTTCACCTGACAGGGGGCACGAGCAGTACTTC. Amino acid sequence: CASSSPDRGHEQYF.

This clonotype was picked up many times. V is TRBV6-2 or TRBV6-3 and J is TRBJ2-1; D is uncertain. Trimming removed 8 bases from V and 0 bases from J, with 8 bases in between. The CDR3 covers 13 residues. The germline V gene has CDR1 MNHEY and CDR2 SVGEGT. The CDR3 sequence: CASRLSSYNEQFF. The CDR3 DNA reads TGTGCCAGCCGGTTGAGCTCCTACAATGAGCAGTTCTTC.

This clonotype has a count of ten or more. The CDR3 nucleotides read TGTGCCACCAGTGATAGGACAGGGGCTAGCAATCAGCCCCAGCATTTT. This translates into CATSDRTGASNQPQHF. V is TRBV24-1 and J is TRBJ1-5; 9 bases fit TRBD1. CDR3 length: 16 residues. CDR1 and CDR2 from the germline V gene are KGHDR and SFDVKD. Losses at the gene ends were 3 bases for V and 0 bases for J; bases not matched to a gene: 2.

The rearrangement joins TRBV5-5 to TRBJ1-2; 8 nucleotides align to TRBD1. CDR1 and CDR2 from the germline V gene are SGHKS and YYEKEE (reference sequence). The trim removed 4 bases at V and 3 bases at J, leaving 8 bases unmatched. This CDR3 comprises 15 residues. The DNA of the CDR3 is TGTGCCAGCAGCCTGGACAGGGAATTGCACTATGGCTACACCTTC. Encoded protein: CASSLDRELHYGYTF.

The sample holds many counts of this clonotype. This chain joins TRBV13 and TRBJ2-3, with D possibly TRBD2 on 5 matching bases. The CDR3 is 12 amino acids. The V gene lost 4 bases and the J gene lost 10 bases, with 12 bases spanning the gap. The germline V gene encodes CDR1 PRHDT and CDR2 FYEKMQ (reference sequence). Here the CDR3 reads CASSSDPAAQYF. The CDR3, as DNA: TGTGCCAGCAGCTCGGACCCAGCGGCGCAGTATTTT.

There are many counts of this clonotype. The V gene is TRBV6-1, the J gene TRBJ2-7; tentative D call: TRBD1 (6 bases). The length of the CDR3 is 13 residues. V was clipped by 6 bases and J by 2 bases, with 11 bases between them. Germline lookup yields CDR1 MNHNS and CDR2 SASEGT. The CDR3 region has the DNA TGTGCCAGCAGGGACAGATTGGCCTACGAGCAGTACTTC. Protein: CASRDRLAYEQYF.

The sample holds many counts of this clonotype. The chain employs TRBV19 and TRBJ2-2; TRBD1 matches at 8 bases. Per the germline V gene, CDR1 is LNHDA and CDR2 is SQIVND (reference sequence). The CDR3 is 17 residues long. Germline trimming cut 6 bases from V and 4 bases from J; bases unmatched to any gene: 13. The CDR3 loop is CASSGQGLHPVTGELFF. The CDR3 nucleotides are TGTGCCAGTAGCGGACAGGGCTTACACCCCGTCACCGGGGAGCTGTTTTTT.

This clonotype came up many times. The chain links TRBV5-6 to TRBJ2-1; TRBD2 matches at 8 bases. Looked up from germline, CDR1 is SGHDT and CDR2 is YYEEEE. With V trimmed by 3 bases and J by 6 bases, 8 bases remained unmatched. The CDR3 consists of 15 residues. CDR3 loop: CASSSLAAGRNEQFF. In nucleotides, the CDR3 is TGTGCCAGCAGCTCACTAGCGGCGGGACGCAATGAGCAGTTCTTC.

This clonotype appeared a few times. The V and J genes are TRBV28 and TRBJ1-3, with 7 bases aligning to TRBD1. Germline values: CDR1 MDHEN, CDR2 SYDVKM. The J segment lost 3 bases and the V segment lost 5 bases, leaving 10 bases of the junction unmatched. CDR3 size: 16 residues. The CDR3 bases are TGTGCCAGCAGTGTCAACGACAGGGTCTTTGGAAACACCATATATTTT. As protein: CASSVNDRVFGNTIYF.

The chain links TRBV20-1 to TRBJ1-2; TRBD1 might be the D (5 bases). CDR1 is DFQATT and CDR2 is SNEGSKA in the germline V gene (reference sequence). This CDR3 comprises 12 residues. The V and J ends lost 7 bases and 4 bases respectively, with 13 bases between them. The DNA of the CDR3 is TGCAGTGACCGGAGGACACCCTATGGCTACACCTTC. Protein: CSDRRTPYGYTF.

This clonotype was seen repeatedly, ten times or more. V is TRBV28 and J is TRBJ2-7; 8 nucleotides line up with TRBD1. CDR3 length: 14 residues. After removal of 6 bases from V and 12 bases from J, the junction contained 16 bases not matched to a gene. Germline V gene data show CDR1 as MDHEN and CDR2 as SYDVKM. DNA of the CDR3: TGTGCCAGCAGGGAGGGGCAGGGGGCAAGCGCAGGGTACTTC. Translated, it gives CASREGQGASAGYF.